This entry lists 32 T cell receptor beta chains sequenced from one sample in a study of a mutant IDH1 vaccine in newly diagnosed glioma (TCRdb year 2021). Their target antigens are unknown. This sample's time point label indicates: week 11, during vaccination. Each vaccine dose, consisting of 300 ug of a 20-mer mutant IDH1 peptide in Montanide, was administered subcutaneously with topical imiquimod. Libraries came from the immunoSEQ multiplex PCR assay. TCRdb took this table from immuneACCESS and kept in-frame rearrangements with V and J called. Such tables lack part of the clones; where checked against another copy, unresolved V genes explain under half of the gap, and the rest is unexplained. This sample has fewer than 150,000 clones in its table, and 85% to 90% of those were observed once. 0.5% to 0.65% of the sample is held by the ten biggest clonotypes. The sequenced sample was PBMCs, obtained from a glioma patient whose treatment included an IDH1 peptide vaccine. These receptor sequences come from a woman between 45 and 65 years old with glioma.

CDR3 coding DNA: TGTGCCAGCAGCCCCATAGGGGCGAGCGGGAGGGGACTCAAAGGGGATACGCAGTATTTT. This gives the protein CASSPIGASGRGLKGDTQYF. The chain is built from TRBV9 and TRBJ2-3, with TRBD2 identical over 10 bases. Trimming took 4 bases from V and 6 from J; bases not matched to a gene: 23. CDR1 and CDR2 from the germline V gene are SGDLS and YYNGEE. This CDR3 is built from 20 residues.

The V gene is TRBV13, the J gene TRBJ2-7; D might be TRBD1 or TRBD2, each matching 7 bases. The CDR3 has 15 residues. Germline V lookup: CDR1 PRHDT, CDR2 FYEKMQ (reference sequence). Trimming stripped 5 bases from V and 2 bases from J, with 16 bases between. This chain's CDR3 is CASSQGEGPTYEQYF. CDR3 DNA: TGTGCCAGCAGCCAGGGGGAGGGCCCTACCTACGAGCAGTACTTC.

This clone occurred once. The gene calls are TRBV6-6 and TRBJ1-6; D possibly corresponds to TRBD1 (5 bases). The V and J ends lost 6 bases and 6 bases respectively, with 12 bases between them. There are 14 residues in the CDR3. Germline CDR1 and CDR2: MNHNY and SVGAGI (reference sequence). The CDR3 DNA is TGTGCCAGCAGGTCCCGGGACGTTAATTCACCCCTCCACTTT. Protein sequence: CASRSRDVNSPLHF.

The CDR3 sequence: CASSPTETSTDTQYF. DNA for the CDR3: TGTGCCAGCAGTCCTACCGAGACTAGCACAGATACGCAGTATTTT. This rearrangement joins TRBV6-5 to TRBJ2-3; no clear D gene. The V gene's germline CDR1 is MNHEY and CDR2 SVGAGI. The CDR3 covers 15 residues. Trimming cost V 5 bases and J 0 bases, with 12 bases left between them.

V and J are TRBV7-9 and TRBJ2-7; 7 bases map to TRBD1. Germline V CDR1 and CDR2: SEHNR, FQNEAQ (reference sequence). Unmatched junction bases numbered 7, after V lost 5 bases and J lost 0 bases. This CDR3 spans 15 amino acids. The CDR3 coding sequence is TGTGCCAGCAGCCCTTGGGACAGCACCTCCTACGAGCAGTACTTC. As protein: CASSPWDSTSYEQYF.

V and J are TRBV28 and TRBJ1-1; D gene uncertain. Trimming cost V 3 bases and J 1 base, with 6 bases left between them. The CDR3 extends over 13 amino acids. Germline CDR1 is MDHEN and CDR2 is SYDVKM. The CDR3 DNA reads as TGTGCCAGCAGTTTCGACAAGAACACTGAAGCTTTCTTT. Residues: CASSFDKNTEAFF.

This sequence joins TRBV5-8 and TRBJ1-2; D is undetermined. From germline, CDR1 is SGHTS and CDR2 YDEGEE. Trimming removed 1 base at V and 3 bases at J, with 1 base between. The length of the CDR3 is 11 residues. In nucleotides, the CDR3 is TGTGCCAGCAGCTTGTACTATGGCTACACCTTC. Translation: CASSLYYGYTF. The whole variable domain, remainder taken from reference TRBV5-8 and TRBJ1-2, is EAGVTQSPTHLIKTRGQQATLRCSPISGHTSVYWYQQALGLGLQFLLWYDEGEERNRGNFPPRFSGRQFPNYSSELNVNALELEDSALYLCASSLYYGYTFGSGTRLTVV.

Written as DNA, the CDR3 is TGTGCCACCAGCAGAGATCCAAACCAAGAGACCCAGTACTTC. Amino acid sequence: CATSRDPNQETQYF. The gene calls are TRBV15 and TRBJ2-5; no clear D. V gave up 0 bases and J gave up 0 bases, with 5 bases separating them. The V gene's germline CDR1 is LNHNV and CDR2 YYDKDF (reference sequence). This CDR3 is built from 14 residues.

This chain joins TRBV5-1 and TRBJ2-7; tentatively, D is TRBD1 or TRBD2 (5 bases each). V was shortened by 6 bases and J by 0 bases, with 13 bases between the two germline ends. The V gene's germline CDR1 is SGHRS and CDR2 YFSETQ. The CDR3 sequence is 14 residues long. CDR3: CASNTGPSSYEQYF. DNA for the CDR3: TGCGCCAGCAACACGGGGCCGAGCTCCTACGAGCAGTACTTC.

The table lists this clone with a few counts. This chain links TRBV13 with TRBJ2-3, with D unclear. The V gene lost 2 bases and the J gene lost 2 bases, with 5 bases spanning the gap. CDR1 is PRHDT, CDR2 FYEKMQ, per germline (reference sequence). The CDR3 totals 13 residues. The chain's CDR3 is CASSLSYTDTQYF. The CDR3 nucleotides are TGTGCCAGCAGCTTAAGTTACACAGATACGCAGTATTTT.

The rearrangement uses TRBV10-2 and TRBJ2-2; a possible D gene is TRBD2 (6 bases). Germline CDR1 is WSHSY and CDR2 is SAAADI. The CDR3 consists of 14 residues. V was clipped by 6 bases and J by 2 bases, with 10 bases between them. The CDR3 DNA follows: TGCGCCAGCAGCTGGACTATTAACACCGGGGAGCTGTTTTTT. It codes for CASSWTINTGELFF.

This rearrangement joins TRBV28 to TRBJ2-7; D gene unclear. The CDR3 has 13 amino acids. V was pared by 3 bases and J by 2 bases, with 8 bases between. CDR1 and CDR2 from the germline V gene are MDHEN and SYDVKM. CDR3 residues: CASSFDGPYEQYF. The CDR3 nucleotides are TGTGCCAGCAGTTTCGACGGTCCCTACGAGCAGTACTTC.

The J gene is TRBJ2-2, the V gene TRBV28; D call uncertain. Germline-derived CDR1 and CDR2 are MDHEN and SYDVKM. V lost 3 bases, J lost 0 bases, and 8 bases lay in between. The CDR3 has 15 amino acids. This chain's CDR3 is CASSFKHSNTGELFF. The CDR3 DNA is TGTGCCAGCAGTTTCAAGCATTCGAACACCGGGGAGCTGTTTTTT.

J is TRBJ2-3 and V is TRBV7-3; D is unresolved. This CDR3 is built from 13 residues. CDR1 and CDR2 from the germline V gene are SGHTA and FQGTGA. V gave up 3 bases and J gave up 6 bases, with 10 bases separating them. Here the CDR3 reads CASSFFPRDTQYF. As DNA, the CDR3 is TGTGCCAGCAGCTTCTTTCCCCGGGATACGCAGTATTTT.

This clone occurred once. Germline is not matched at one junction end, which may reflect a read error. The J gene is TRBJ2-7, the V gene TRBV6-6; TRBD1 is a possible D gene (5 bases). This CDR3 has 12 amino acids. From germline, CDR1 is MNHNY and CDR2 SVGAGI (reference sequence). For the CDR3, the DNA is TGTGCCAGCAGTTACTCGGACACCGAGCAGCACTTC. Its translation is CASSYSDTEQHF.

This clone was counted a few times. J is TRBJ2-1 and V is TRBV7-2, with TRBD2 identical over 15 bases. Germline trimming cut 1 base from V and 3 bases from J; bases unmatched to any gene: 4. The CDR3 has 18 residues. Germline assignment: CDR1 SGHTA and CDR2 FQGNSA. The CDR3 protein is CASSLEGTSGRFYNEQFF. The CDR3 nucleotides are TGTGCCAGCAGCTTAGAGGGGACTAGCGGGAGGTTCTACAATGAGCAGTTCTTC.

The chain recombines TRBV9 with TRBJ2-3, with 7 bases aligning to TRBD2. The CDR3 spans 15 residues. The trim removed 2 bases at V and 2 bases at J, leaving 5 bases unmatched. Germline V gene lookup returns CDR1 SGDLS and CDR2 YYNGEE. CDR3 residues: CASSVWGGITDTQYF. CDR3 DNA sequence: TGTGCCAGCAGCGTGTGGGGGGGAATCACAGATACGCAGTATTTT.

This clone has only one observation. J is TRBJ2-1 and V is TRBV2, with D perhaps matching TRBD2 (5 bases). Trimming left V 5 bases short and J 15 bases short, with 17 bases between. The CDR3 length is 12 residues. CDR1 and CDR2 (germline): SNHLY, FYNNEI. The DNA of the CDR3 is TGTGCCAGCAGTTTGACTACCCCCGGGTCGTTCTTC. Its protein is CASSLTTPGSFF.

CDR3 nucleotides: TGTGCCAGCTCACCAGGGGATGATCAGCCCCAGCATTTT. Its translation: CASSPGDDQPQHF. The chain recombines TRBV18 with TRBJ1-5, with unresolved D. The CDR3 loop spans 13 amino acids. From germline, CDR1 is KGHSH and CDR2 LQKENI. V gave up 2 bases and J gave up 5 bases, with 7 bases separating them.

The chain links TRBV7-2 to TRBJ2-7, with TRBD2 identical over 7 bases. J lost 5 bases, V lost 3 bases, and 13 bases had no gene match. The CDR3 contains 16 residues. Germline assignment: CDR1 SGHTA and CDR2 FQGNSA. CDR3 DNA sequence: TGTGCCAGCAGCTTCCGGGAGGCGGGAGCTGGGAACGAGCAGTACTTC. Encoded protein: CASSFREAGAGNEQYF.

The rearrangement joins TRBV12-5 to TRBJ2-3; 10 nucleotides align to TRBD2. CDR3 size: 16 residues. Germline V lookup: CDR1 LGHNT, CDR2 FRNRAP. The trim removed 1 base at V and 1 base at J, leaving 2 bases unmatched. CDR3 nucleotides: TGTGCTAGTGGTTTGGGACTAGCGGGCGGCACAGATACGCAGTATTTT. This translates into CASGLGLAGGTDTQYF.

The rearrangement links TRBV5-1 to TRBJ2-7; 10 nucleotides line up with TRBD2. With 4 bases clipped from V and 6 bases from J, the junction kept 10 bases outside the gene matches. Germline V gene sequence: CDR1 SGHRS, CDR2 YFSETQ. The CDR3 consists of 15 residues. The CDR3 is CASSASSGSGFEQYF. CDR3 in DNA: TGCGCCAGCAGCGCCTCTAGCGGGAGTGGGTTCGAGCAGTACTTC.

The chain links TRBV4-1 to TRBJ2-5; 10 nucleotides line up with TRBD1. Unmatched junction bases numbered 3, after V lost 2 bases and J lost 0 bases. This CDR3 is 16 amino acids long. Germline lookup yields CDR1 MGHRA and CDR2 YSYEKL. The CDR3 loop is CASSQLDRGYQETQYF. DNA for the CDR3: TGCGCCAGCAGCCAACTGGACAGGGGGTACCAAGAGACCCAGTACTTC.

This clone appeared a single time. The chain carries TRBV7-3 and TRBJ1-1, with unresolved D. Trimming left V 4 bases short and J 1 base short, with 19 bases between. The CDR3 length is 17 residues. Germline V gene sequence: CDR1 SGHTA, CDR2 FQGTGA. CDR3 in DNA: TGTGCCAGCAGCTCCGCAGGACTAAGGGTTGAGAACACTGAAGCTTTCTTT. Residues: CASSSAGLRVENTEAFF.

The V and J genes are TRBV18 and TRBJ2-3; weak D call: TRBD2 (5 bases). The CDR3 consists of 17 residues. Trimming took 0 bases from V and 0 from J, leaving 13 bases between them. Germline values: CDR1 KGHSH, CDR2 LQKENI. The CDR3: CASSPPGAYPSTDTQYF. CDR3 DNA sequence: TGTGCCAGCTCACCACCGGGAGCGTATCCTAGCACAGATACGCAGTATTTT.

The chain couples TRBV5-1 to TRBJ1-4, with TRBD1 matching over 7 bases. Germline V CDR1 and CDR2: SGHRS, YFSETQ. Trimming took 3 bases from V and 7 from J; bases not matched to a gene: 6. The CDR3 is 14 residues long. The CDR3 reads CASSSQGQSEKLFF. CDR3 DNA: TGCGCCAGCAGCTCACAGGGGCAGAGTGAAAAACTGTTTTTT.

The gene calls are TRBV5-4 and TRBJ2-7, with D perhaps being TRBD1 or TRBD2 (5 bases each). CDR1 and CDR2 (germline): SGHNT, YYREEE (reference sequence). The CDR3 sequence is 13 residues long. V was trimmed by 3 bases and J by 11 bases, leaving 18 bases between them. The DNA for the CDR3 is TGTGCCAGCAGCTCCTCCGGGACGGAGAATGAGTACTTC. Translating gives CASSSSGTENEYF.

The CDR3 reads CASSQDWASGRTGYEQYF. CDR3 bases: TGCGCCAGCAGCCAAGATTGGGCTAGCGGGAGGACGGGCTACGAGCAGTACTTC. The chain recombines TRBV4-1 with TRBJ2-7; TRBD2 agrees at 11 bases. The CDR3 extends over 18 amino acids. Germline V gene lookup returns CDR1 MGHRA and CDR2 YSYEKL. J lost 3 bases, V lost 0 bases, and 10 bases had no gene match.

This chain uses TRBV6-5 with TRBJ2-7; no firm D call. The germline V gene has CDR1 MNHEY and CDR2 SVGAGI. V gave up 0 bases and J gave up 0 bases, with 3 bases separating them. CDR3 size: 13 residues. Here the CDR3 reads CASSYSDSYEQYF. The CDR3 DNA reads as TGTGCCAGCAGTTACTCCGACTCCTACGAGCAGTACTTC.

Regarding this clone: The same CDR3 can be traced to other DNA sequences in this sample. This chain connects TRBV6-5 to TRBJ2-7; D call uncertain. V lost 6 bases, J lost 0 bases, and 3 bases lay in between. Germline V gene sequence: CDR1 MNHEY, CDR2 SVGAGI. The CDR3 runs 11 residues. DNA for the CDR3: TGTGCCAGCAGAAACTCCTACGAGCAGTACTTC. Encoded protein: CASRNSYEQYF.

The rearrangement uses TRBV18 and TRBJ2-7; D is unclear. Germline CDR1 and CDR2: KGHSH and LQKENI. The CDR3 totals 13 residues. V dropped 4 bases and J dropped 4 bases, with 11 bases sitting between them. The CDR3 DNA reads TGTGCCAGCTCACAGGGAATAGAGTACGAGCAGTACTTC. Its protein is CASSQGIEYEQYF.

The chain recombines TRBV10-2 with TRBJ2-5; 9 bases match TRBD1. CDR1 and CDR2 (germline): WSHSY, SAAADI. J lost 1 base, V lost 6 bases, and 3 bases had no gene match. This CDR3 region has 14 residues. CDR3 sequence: CASRGTGLQETQYF. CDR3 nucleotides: TGCGCCAGCAGAGGGACAGGGCTCCAAGAGACCCAGTACTTC.